The 30 T cell receptor beta chains below come from one sample, sequenced in a study of T cell responses to AZD1222 COVID-19 vaccine (dated by TCRdb to the early 2020s). Sample time point, as interpreted from the label and publication: about 28 days (+/-7) after the second vaccine dose. Per the publication, the treatment or condition label means: meningococcal conjugate vaccine given as trial control. Libraries were made using the immunoSEQ multiplex PCR assay. TCRdb holds this immuneACCESS table with in-frame rearrangements only. Some clones are missing; in checked studies, unresolved V genes explain under half, and the rest has no known cause. The sample table holds approximately 70,000 clones, of which around 89% were seen once. The ten largest account for about 9% of the sample. This sample comprised peripheral blood, obtained 28 days after the second dose of the MenACWY control vaccine. The source of these receptors is an adult who received the MenACWY meningococcal vaccine as a control.

The rearrangement joins TRBV19 to TRBJ2-7, with TRBD1 as a possible D gene (6 bases). Trimming took 1 base from V and 4 from J, leaving 17 bases between them. Germline CDR1 is LNHDA and CDR2 is SQIVND (reference sequence). The CDR3 extends over 16 amino acids. DNA for the CDR3: TGTGCCAGTAGTATAGGGTCCAGGGGTTTGGTATACGAGCAGTACTTC. This sequence encodes CASSIGSRGLVYEQYF.

The chain employs TRBV5-1 and TRBJ2-1; 8 positions match TRBD1. The junction had 5 bases not matched to a gene; V was cut back by 4 bases and J by 2 bases. The CDR3 consists of 15 residues. The V gene's germline CDR1 is SGHRS and CDR2 YFSETQ. The chain's CDR3 is CASSPGQGPYNEQFF. CDR3 in DNA: TGCGCCAGCAGCCCCGGACAGGGCCCCTACAATGAGCAGTTCTTC. The variable domain in full, with the rest retrieved from reference TRBV5-1 and TRBJ2-1, is KAGVTQTPRYLIKTRGQQVTLSCSPISGHRSVSWYQQTPGQGLQFLFEYFSETQRNKGNFPGRFSGRQFSNSRSEMNVSTLELGDSALYLCASSPGQGPYNEQFFGPGTRLTVL.

The chain is built from TRBV28 and TRBJ1-5, with D possibly matching TRBD1 (5 bases). The CDR3 runs to 17 residues. With 6 bases removed from V and 6 bases from J, the gap between germline ends came to 24 bases. The germline V gene encodes CDR1 MDHEN and CDR2 SYDVKM. CDR3 bases: TGTGCCAGCAGCCCCGGGGCAGGGAGCGACTTGAGTCAGCCCCAGCATTTT. It codes for CASSPGAGSDLSQPQHF.

Only one count was recorded for this clone. V usage is TRBV12-5 and J usage is TRBJ1-5; D perhaps matches TRBD1 (5 bases). CDR1 is LGHNT and CDR2 is FRNRAP in the germline V gene. The length of the CDR3 is 15 residues. The V and J ends lost 1 base and 7 bases respectively, with 14 bases between them. The CDR3 DNA is TGTGCTAGTGGTTTGGACGAGGGGAGGAAGCAGCCCCAGCATTTT. It yields the protein CASGLDEGRKQPQHF.

The chain links TRBV3-1 (or the pseudogene TRBV3-2) to TRBJ2-7; no definite D call. Germline CDR1 and CDR2: LGHDT and YNNKEL (reference sequence). The CDR3 contains 16 residues. Trimming cost V 1 base and J 3 bases, with 16 bases left between them. Here the CDR3 reads CASSQGVGRPVYEQYF. The DNA for the CDR3 is TGTGCCAGCAGCCAAGGGGTTGGCAGGCCAGTCTACGAGCAGTACTTC.

This clone appeared once. The rearrangement joins TRBV19 to TRBJ1-2; D is possibly TRBD1 (5 bases). The CDR3 contains 13 residues. Germline V CDR1 and CDR2: LNHDA, SQIVND (reference sequence). V dropped 3 bases and J dropped 7 bases, with 12 bases sitting between them. Here the CDR3 reads CASSIRQGGGYTF. The CDR3 DNA follows: TGTGCCAGTAGTATCCGGCAGGGTGGTGGCTACACCTTC. The variable domain in full, completed from reference TRBV19 and TRBJ1-2, reads DGGITQSPKYLFRKEGQNVTLSCEQNLNHDAMYWYRQDPGQGLRLIYYSQIVNDFQKGDIAEGYSVSREKKESFPLTVTSAQKNPTAFYLCASSIRQGGGYTFGSGTRLTVV.

The chain has TRBV19 and TRBJ2-2, with D unclear. The CDR3 spans 14 residues. In germline, CDR1 is LNHDA, CDR2 SQIVND (reference sequence). V was pared by 3 bases and J by 4 bases, with 9 bases between. CDR3 residues: CASSIPGTTGELFF. CDR3 sequence (DNA): TGTGCCAGTAGTATCCCAGGTACCACCGGGGAGCTGTTTTTT.

The chain employs TRBV7-2 and TRBJ1-1; D remains unclear. The germline CDR1 and CDR2 sequences are SGHTA and FQGNSA. Trimming shortened V by 2 bases and J by 8 bases, and 12 bases separated the two germline ends. This CDR3 has 13 residues. CDR3: CASSLLGRLEAFF. DNA for the CDR3: TGTGCCAGCAGCTTATTAGGCAGATTGGAAGCTTTCTTT.

DNA for the CDR3: TGTGCCAGCAGTCCCGGACAGGCTAGCAATCAGCCCCAGCATTTT. Its protein is CASSPGQASNQPQHF. The V and J genes are TRBV28 and TRBJ1-5, with 7 bases identical to TRBD1. This CDR3 is built from 15 residues. The J segment lost 0 bases and the V segment lost 5 bases, leaving 4 bases of the junction unmatched. The germline V gene has CDR1 MDHEN and CDR2 SYDVKM.

The rearrangement joins TRBV19 to TRBJ2-1; 11 nucleotides line up with TRBD2. Losses at the gene ends were 3 bases for V and 6 bases for J; bases not matched to a gene: 1. The germline gives CDR1 LNHDA, CDR2 SQIVND (reference sequence). The CDR3 has 14 residues. CDR3: CASSIGLAGNEQFF. The CDR3 DNA reads as TGTGCCAGTAGTATCGGACTAGCGGGCAATGAGCAGTTCTTC.

This clone is medium-sized by share. The chain combines TRBV7-2 with TRBJ1-2; D gene uncertain. CDR3 length: 14 residues. The V end was cut by 2 bases, the J end by 2 bases, with 9 bases between. The germline CDR1 and CDR2 sequences are SGHTA and FQGNSA. The CDR3 protein is CASSLKGRNYGYTF. The CDR3 DNA follows: TGTGCCAGCAGCTTAAAAGGGAGGAACTATGGCTACACCTTC.

This clone was observed once. The chain uses TRBV28 and TRBJ2-3, with D perhaps matching TRBD2 (6 bases). V was cut by 4 bases and J by 3 bases, with 17 bases left in between. The CDR3 is 16 amino acids. Germline CDR1 and CDR2: MDHEN and SYDVKM. CDR3 protein: CASSSWGEGKTDTQYF. The CDR3 nucleotides read TGTGCCAGCAGTTCATGGGGGGAAGGTAAAACAGATACGCAGTATTTT.

This clone appeared a single time. This chain uses TRBV30 with TRBJ2-3; D uncertain. Germline loops: CDR1 GTSNPN, CDR2 SVGIG (reference sequence). The CDR3 consists of 15 residues. V lost 0 bases to trimming and J lost 3 bases, with 13 bases between them. The CDR3 loop reads CAWSVRRMGTDTQYF. CDR3 nucleotide sequence: TGTGCCTGGAGTGTTCGACGGATGGGGACAGATACGCAGTATTTT.

This chain connects TRBV27 to TRBJ2-7; D unresolved. Trimming pared 6 bases from V and 0 bases from J, leaving 9 bases between. Germline V gene data show CDR1 as MNHEY and CDR2 as SMNVEV (reference sequence). The CDR3 extends over 13 amino acids. Here the CDR3 reads CASSHGASYEQYF. The CDR3 DNA sequence: TGTGCCAGCAGCCACGGAGCCTCCTACGAGCAGTACTTC.

J is TRBJ1-1 and V is TRBV6-2 or TRBV6-3; TRBD1 aligns across 8 bases. Germline V gene data show CDR1 as MNHEY and CDR2 as SVGEGT. This CDR3 region has 16 residues. J gave up 0 bases and V 0 bases, and 3 bases lay outside the gene matches. CDR3 protein: CASSYSNRGVNTEAFF. The CDR3 DNA follows: TGTGCCAGCAGTTACTCGAACAGGGGGGTGAACACTGAAGCTTTCTTT.

The CDR3 DNA reads as TGTGCCAGCTCTGGCCGGCCCTTGAACACTGAAGCTTTCTTT. Its protein product is CASSGRPLNTEAFF. The genes are TRBV11-2 and TRBJ1-1; D gene ambiguous. The length of the CDR3 is 14 residues. Germline lookup yields CDR1 SGHAT and CDR2 FQNNGV. The V gene lost 8 bases and the J gene lost 0 bases, with 13 bases spanning the gap.

The chain recombines TRBV2 with TRBJ1-3; weak D call: TRBD1 (5 bases). The V end lost 6 bases, the J end lost 2 bases, and 17 bases lay between the germline ends. There are 16 residues in the CDR3. The germline V gene has CDR1 SNHLY and CDR2 FYNNEI. CDR3 DNA sequence: TGTGCCAGCAGGATAGGACAAGGGCCGCCTGGAAACACCATATATTTT. It translates to CASRIGQGPPGNTIYF. The variable domain in full, with the rest retrieved from reference TRBV2 and TRBJ1-3, is EPEVTQTPSHQVTQMGQEVILRCVPISNHLYFYWYRQILGQKVEFLVSFYNNEISEKSEIFDDQFSVERPDGSNFTLKIRSTKLEDSAMYFCASRIGQGPPGNTIYFGEGSWLTVV.

The V gene is TRBV25-1, the J gene TRBJ1-1; the D gene is possibly TRBD1 (5 bases). Per the germline V gene, CDR1 is MGHDK and CDR2 is SYGVNS. Trimming left V 7 bases short and J 10 bases short, with 13 bases between. CDR3 length: 11 amino acids. In DNA form, the CDR3 reads TGTGCCAGCAACGGGGTGGGGGTAGCTTTCTTT. As protein: CASNGVGVAFF.

This chain uses TRBV28 with TRBJ1-5; TRBD1 agrees at 7 bases. The germline V gene encodes CDR1 MDHEN and CDR2 SYDVKM. The CDR3 is 18 amino acids. J gave up 1 base and V 2 bases, and 11 bases lay outside the gene matches. The CDR3 protein is CASSLPGQVQQSNQPQHF. In DNA, the CDR3 is TGTGCCAGCAGTTTACCCGGACAGGTGCAACAGAGCAATCAGCCCCAGCATTTT.

The chain couples TRBV2 to TRBJ2-7; 10 positions match TRBD1. CDR1 and CDR2 from the germline V gene are SNHLY and FYNNEI. V trimming: 8 bases; J trimming: 5 bases; junction bases outside the gene matches: 9. The CDR3 consists of 14 residues. DNA for the CDR3: TGTGCCAGCTGTCAAGGACAGGGGGTTGACGAGCAGTACTTC. It yields the protein CASCQGQGVDEQYF.

In nucleotides, the CDR3 is TGTGCCATCAGTGAGTCCGGATTAAACACTGAAGCTTTCTTT. Protein: CAISESGLNTEAFF. The chain links TRBV10-3 to TRBJ1-1; D ambiguous. The CDR3 has 14 residues. With 0 bases removed from V and 2 bases from J, the gap between germline ends came to 7 bases. The germline CDR1 and CDR2 sequences are ENHRY and SYGVKD.

This rearrangement joins TRBV15 to TRBJ1-2; possible D gene TRBD1, 5 bases. Germline V CDR1 and CDR2: LNHNV, YYDKDF (reference sequence). There are 12 residues in the CDR3. Trimming stripped 6 bases from V and 7 bases from J, with 12 bases between. This chain's CDR3 is CATSGSTGGYTF. DNA for the CDR3: TGTGCCACCAGTGGCAGTACAGGTGGCTACACCTTC.

The chain has TRBV29-1 and TRBJ2-7, with 11 bases fitting TRBD1. The CDR3 covers 12 residues. Unmatched junction bases numbered 6, after V lost 7 bases and J lost 7 bases. The germline gives CDR1 SQVTM, CDR2 ANQGSEA. CDR3 loop: CSAGQGAREQYF. CDR3 sequence (DNA): TGCAGCGCCGGACAGGGGGCGCGGGAGCAGTACTTC.

Comment on this clone: Other DNA sequences within the sample encode an identical CDR3. The chain uses TRBV9 and TRBJ2-1, with D tentatively TRBD1 (6 bases). The CDR3 consists of 15 residues. The germline V gene has CDR1 SGDLS and CDR2 YYNGEE. V dropped 1 base and J dropped 0 bases, with 8 bases sitting between them. This CDR3 reads CASSVQGNSYNEQFF. Here the CDR3 DNA reads TGTGCCAGCAGCGTACAGGGGAACTCCTACAATGAGCAGTTCTTC.

This sequence joins TRBV6-4 and TRBJ1-3; 9 positions match TRBD1. There are 15 residues in the CDR3. CDR1 MRHNA and CDR2 SNTAGT come from the germline V gene. V lost 5 bases, J lost 4 bases, and 6 bases stayed unmatched. Here the CDR3 reads CASSKTGGPGNTIYF. CDR3 nucleotides: TGTGCCAGCAGTAAAACAGGGGGCCCAGGAAACACCATATATTTT.

The J gene is TRBJ2-2, the V gene TRBV6-5, with D possibly being TRBD2 (5 bases). This CDR3 spans 11 amino acids. Looked up from germline, CDR1 is MNHEY and CDR2 is SVGAGI. The CDR3 DNA is TGTGCTTCCGGGGACACCGGGGAGCTGTTTTTT. It translates to CASGDTGELFF.

The chain is built from TRBV19 and TRBJ1-1, with a possible D match to TRBD1 (5 bases). CDR1 is LNHDA and CDR2 is SQIVND in the germline V gene (reference sequence). Trimming cost V 7 bases and J 1 base, with 10 bases left between them. The CDR3 spans 13 residues. CDR3: CASTQGQNTEAFF. The CDR3 coding sequence is TGTGCCAGTACCCAGGGCCAGAACACTGAAGCTTTCTTT.

The V and J genes are TRBV9 and TRBJ2-2; TRBD2 matches 8 bases. CDR1 is SGDLS, CDR2 YYNGEE, per germline. The V gene end was trimmed by 4 bases and the J gene end by 4 bases; junction bases not matched to a gene: 12. The CDR3 is made up of 17 amino acids. The CDR3 sequence: CASSPGGSGAVTGELFF. CDR3 sequence (DNA): TGTGCCAGCAGCCCCGGTGGTAGCGGGGCTGTCACCGGGGAGCTGTTTTTT.

V is TRBV4-2 and J is TRBJ1-4; D possibly corresponds to TRBD1 (5 bases). CDR1 is LGHNA, CDR2 YNFKEQ, per germline. The CDR3 is made up of 15 amino acids. Trimming removed 1 base at V and 8 bases at J, with 14 bases between. The CDR3 DNA is TGTGCCAGCAGCCAAGGAACCAGGGAGGAGGAAAAACTGTTTTTT. It is translated as CASSQGTREEEKLFF.

The chain recombines TRBV19 with TRBJ1-5, with 7 bases identical to TRBD1. Germline V gene data show CDR1 as LNHDA and CDR2 as SQIVND (reference sequence). The CDR3 totals 15 residues. V shed 2 bases, J shed 3 bases, and the junction held 4 bases outside the gene matches. As DNA, the CDR3 is TGTGCCAGTAGTATACCCGGGACAGACAATCAGCCCCAGCATTTT. This gives the protein CASSIPGTDNQPQHF.